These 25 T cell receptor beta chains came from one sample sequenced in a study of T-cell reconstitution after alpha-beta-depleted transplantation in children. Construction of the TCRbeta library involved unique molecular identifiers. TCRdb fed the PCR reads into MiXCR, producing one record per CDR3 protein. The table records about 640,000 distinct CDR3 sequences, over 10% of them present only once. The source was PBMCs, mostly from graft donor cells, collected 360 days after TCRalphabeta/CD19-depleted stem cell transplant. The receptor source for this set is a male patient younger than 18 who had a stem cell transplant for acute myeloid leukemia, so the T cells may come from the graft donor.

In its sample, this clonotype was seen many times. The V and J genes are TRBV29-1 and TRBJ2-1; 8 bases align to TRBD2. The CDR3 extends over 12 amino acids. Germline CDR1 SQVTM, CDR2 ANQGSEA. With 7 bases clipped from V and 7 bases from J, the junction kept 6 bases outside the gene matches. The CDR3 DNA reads TGCAGCGCAGCGGGAGTCTGGAATGAGCAGTTCTTC. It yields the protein CSAAGVWNEQFF.

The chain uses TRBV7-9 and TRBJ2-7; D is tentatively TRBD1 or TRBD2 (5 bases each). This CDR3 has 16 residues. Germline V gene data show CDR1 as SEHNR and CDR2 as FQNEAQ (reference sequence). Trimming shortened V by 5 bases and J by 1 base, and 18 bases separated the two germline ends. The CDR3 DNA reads TGTGCCAGCAGCATCAAAGGGGCTAGCCATTCCTACGAGCAGTACTTC. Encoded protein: CASSIKGASHSYEQYF. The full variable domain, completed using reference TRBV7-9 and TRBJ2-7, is DTGVSQNPRHKITKRGQNVTFRCDPISEHNRLYWYRQTLGQGPEFLTYFQNEAQLEKSRLLSDRFSAERPKGSFSTLEIQRTEQGDSAMYLCASSIKGASHSYEQYFGPGTRLTVT.

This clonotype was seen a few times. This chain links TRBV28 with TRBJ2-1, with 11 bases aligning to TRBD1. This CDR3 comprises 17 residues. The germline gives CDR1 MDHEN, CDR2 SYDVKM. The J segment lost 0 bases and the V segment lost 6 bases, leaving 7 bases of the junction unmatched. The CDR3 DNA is TGTGCCAGCAGCCTCGGACAGGGGGCGAGCTCCTACAATGAGCAGTTCTTC. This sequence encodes CASSLGQGASSYNEQFF.

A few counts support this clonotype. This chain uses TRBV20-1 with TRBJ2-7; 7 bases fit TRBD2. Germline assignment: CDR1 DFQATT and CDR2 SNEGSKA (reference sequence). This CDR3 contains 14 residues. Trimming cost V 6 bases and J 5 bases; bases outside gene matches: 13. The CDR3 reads CSAIRPGLGDEQYF. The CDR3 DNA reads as TGCAGTGCAATCCGACCCGGACTAGGCGACGAGCAGTACTTC.

The CDR3 DNA is TGCGCCAGCAGCCAAGATGGTAGCGTTGAAGATACGCAGTATTTT. This sequence encodes CASSQDGSVEDTQYF. The V and J genes are TRBV4-3 and TRBJ2-3; a possible D gene is TRBD2 (5 bases). This CDR3 spans 15 amino acids. Germline V gene lookup returns CDR1 LGHNA and CDR2 YSLEER. With 0 bases removed from V and 5 bases from J, the gap between germline ends came to 12 bases.

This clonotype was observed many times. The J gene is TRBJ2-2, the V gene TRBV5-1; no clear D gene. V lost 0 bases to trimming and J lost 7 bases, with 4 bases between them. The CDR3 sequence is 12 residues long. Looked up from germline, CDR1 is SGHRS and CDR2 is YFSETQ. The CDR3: CASSLVGGELFF. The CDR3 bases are TGCGCCAGCAGCTTGGTCGGCGGGGAGCTGTTTTTT.

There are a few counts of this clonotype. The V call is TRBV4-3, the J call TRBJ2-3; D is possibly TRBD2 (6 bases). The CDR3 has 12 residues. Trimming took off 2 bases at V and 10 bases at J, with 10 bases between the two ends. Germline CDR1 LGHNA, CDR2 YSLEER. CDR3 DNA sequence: TGCGCCAGCAGCCAATCGAGCGGGCCGCAGTATTTT. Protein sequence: CASSQSSGPQYF.

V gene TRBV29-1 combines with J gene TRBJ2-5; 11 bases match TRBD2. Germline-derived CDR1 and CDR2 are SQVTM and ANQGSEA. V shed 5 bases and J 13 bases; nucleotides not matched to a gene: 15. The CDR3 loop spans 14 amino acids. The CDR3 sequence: CSVCLAGGPRIRYF. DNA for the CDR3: TGCAGCGTTTGTCTAGCGGGAGGTCCCAGAATCCGGTACTTC.

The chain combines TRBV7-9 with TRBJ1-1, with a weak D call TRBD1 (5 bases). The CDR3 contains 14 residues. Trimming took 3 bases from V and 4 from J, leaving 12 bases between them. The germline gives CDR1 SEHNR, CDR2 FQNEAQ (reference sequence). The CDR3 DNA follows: TGTGCCAGCAGCTTGGGAAGGGGACGCACTGAAGCTTTCTTT. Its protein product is CASSLGRGRTEAFF.

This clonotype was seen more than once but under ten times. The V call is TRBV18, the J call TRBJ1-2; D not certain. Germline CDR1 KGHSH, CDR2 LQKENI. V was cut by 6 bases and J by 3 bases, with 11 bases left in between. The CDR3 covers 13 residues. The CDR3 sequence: CASSRTRDYGYTF. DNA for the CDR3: TGTGCCAGCTCCCGGACGCGGGACTATGGCTACACCTTC.

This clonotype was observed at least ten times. The CDR3 nucleotides read TGCGCCAGCAGCCAAGTGGCACGGGAGGAGCAGTACTTC. Its protein is CASSQVAREEQYF. J is TRBJ2-7 and V is TRBV4-3, with D perhaps matching TRBD2 (6 bases). The CDR3 runs to 13 residues. Trimming removed 1 base at V and 7 bases at J, with 11 bases between. Germline V gene lookup returns CDR1 LGHNA and CDR2 YSLEER.

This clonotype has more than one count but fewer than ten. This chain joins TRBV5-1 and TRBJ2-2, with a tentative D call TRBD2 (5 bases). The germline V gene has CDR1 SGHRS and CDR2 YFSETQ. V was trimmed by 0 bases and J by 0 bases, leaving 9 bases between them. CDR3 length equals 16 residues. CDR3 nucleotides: TGCGCCAGCAGCTTGGATCGAGCGGCGAACACCGGGGAGCTGTTTTTT. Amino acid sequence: CASSLDRAANTGELFF. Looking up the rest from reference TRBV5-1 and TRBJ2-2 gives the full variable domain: KAGVTQTPRYLIKTRGQQVTLSCSPISGHRSVSWYQQTPGQGLQFLFEYFSETQRNKGNFPGRFSGRQFSNSRSEMNVSTLELGDSALYLCASSLDRAANTGELFFGEGSRLTVL.

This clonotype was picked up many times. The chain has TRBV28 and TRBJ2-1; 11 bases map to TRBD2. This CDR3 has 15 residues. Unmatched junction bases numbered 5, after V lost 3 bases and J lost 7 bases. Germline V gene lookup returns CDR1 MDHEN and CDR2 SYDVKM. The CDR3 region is CASSLSSGRVNEQFF. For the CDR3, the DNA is TGTGCCAGCAGTTTGAGTAGCGGGAGGGTAAATGAGCAGTTCTTC.

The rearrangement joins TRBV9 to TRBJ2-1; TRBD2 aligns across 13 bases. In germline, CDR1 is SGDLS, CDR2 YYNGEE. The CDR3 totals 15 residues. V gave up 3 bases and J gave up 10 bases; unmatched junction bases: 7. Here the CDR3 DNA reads TGTGCCAGCAGCGCCGGACTAGCGGGAGTCAAAGAGCAGTTCTTC. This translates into CASSAGLAGVKEQFF.

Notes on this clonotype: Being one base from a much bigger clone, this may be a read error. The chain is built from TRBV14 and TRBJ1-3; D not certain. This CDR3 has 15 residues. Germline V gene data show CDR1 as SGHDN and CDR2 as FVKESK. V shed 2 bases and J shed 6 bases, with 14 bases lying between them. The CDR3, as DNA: TGTGCCAGCAGCCAACTGGAGGCCTTGGAAAACACCATATATTTT. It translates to CASSQLEALENTIYF.

CDR3 in amino acids: CSQTGGFYEQYF. The CDR3 coding sequence is TGCAGTCAAACGGGGGGGTTCTACGAGCAGTACTTC. The chain employs TRBV20-1 and TRBJ2-7; 8 bases are shared with TRBD2. Germline trimming cut 8 bases from V and 3 bases from J; bases unmatched to any gene: 6. Per germline, CDR1 DFQATT and CDR2 SNEGSKA (reference sequence). The CDR3 length is 12 residues.

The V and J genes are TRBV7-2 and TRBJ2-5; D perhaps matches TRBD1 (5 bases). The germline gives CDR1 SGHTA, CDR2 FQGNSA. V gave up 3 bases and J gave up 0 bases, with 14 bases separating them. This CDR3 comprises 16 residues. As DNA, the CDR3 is TGTGCCAGCAGCTTTTTCGCAGGGTTAAACCAAGAGACCCAGTACTTC. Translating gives CASSFFAGLNQETQYF.

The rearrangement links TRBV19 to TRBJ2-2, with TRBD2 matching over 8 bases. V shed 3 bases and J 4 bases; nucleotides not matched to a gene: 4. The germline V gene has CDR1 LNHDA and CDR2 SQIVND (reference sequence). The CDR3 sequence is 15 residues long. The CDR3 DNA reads TGTGCCAGTAGTATTCTAGCGGGCCTCACCGGGGAGCTGTTTTTT. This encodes CASSILAGLTGELFF.

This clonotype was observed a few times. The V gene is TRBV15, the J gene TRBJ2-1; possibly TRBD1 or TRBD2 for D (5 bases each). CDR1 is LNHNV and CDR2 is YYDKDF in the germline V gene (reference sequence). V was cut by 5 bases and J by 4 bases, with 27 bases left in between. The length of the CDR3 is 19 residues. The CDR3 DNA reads TGTGCCACCAGCGGTACCGGGACCCCCGCACAGAGGGGATACAATGAGCAGTTCTTC. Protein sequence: CATSGTGTPAQRGYNEQFF.

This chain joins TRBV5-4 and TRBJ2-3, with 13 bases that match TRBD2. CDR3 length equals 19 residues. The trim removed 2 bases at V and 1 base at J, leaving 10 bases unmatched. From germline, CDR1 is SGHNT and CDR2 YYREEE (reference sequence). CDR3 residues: CASSFRTSGSGRGTDTQYF. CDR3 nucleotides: TGTGCCAGCAGCTTTAGGACTAGCGGGAGCGGACGGGGCACAGATACGCAGTATTTT.

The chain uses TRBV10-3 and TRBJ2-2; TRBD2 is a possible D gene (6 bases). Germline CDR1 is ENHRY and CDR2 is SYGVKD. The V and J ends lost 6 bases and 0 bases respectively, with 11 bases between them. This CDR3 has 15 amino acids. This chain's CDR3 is CAIRGAGSNTGELFF. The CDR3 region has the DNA TGTGCCATCAGGGGAGCGGGCTCGAACACCGGGGAGCTGTTTTTT.

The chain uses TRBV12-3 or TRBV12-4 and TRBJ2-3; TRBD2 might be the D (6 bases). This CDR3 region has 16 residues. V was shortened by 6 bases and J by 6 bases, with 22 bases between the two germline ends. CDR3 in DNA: TGTGCCAGCAGCCCGGTGCTGGCGGGACGAACGGATACGCAGTATTTT. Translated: CASSPVLAGRTDTQYF.

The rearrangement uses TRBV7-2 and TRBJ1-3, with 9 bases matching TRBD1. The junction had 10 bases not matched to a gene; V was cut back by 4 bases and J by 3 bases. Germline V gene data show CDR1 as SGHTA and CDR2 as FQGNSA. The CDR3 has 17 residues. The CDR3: CASSSPTGQGFGNTIYF. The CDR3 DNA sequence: TGTGCCAGCAGCTCCCCCACGGGACAGGGTTTTGGAAACACCATATATTTT.

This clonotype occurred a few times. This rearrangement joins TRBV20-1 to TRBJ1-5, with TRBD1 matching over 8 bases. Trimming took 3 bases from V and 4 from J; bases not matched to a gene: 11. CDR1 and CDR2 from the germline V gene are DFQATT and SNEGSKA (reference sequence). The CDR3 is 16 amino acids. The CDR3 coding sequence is TGCAGTGCTAGCTCCTTGAAGACAGGGGTGAATCAGCCCCAGCATTTT. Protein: CSASSLKTGVNQPQHF.

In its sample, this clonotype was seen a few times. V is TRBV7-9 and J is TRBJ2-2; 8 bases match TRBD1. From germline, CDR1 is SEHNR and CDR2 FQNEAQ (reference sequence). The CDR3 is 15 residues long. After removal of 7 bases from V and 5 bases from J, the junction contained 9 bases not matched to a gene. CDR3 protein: CASKGSGTGTGELFF. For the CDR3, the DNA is TGTGCCAGCAAGGGTTCGGGGACAGGAACCGGGGAGCTGTTTTTT.